These T cell receptor beta chains were read from a single sample in a study of T cell changes during pregnancy in multiple sclerosis. The assay was immunoSEQ multiplex PCR, and TCRdb's table has in-frame clones only and misses some. The sample has under 60,000 clones, 92% seen once. Sequencing was performed on CD4+ T cells from peripheral blood mononuclear cells, taken after pregnancy. The receptors stem from a female donor with multiple sclerosis, enrolled in a pregnancy study. Both conserved end residues are part of each CDR3. Fields, in order: clone size, D gene, V gene, J gene, CDR3 DNA, CDR3 protein. The D gene is left open where the match is weak. Clone size is not always given. Where it is, it says once, few, many or a class for expanded clones.

>NA|NA|TRBV9|TRBJ1-3
TGTGCCAGCAGCGCAGACGGAGGTATTGGCACCATATATTTT
CASSADGGIGTIYF
>NA|NA|TRBV6-1|TRBJ1-4
TGTGCCAGCAGTCCGGTGGGGAGTAATGAAAAACTGTTTTTT
CASSPVGSNEKLFF
>NA|NA|TRBV18|TRBJ1-2
TGTGCCAGCTCACCTGGGGCAGTAAACTATGGCTACACCTTC
CASSPGAVNYGYTF
>NA|NA|TRBV6-6|TRBJ2-5
TGTGCCAGCAGTTTTGACCTCGGGGGAGAGACCCAGTACTTC
CASSFDLGGETQYF
>NA|TRBD1|TRBV29-1|TRBJ1-2
TGCAGCGTTGAATCGGGACAGGGGGTTGGCTACACCTTC
CSVESGQGVGYTF
>NA|NA|TRBV19|TRBJ1-3
TGTGCCAGTAGTATCAGCAGGAGGGAAGGAAACACCATATATTTT
CASSISRREGNTIYF
>NA|NA|TRBV27|TRBJ2-7
TGTGCCAGCAGTCCGGGGACCAGGGGAGGGCGTGCCTACGAGCAGTACTTC
CASSPGTRGGRAYEQYF
>NA|TRBD1|TRBV7-8|TRBJ2-3
TGTGCCAGCAGCAAAATTCCGGGACAGGGAGCATCAGATACGCAGTATTTT
CASSKIPGQGASDTQYF
>NA|NA|TRBV1|TRBJ1-4
TGCACCAGCAGCCCCGCGGACAGGGGGCCCTGGGTGTTTTTT
CTSSPADRGPWVFF
>NA|NA|TRBV25-1|TRBJ1-3
TGTGCCAGCAGTGAAGCAGGGGCCCTAGGAAACACCATATATTTT
CASSEAGALGNTIYF
>NA|TRBD1|TRBV11-2|TRBJ1-4
TGTGCCAGCAGCTTAGATGGACAGGGATGGGTAAAACTGTTTTTT
CASSLDGQGWVKLFF
>NA|NA|TRBV7-9|TRBJ1-2
TGTGCCAGCAGCCCCGGGGGGTTTTTCTATGGCTACACCTTC
CASSPGGFFYGYTF
>NA|TRBD1|TRBV7-3|TRBJ1-1
TGTGCCAGCAGCCCAAACAGGGGTCTGAACACTGAAGCTTTCTTT
CASSPNRGLNTEAFF
>NA|NA|TRBV7-2|TRBJ1-5
TGTGCCAGCAGCTTATTTATCGGGGAGGCTCAGCCCCAGCATTTT
CASSLFIGEAQPQHF
>NA|NA|TRBV19|TRBJ1-1
TGTGCCAGTGGACAACAGAACACTGAAGCTTTCTTT
CASGQQNTEAFF
>NA|NA|TRBV6-1|TRBJ2-4
TGTGCCAGCCGGGGGGACAGGAGCAAAAACATTCAGTACTTC
CASRGDRSKNIQYF
>NA|NA|TRBV9|TRBJ2-2
TGTGCCAGCAGCTTGGGCGGGGCAACTCAAAAGAACACCGGGGAGCTGTTTTTT
CASSLGGATQKNTGELFF
>NA|NA|TRBV6-5|TRBJ2-7
TGTGCCAGCAGTTACTCATGGGCAAGGCGATACGAGCAGTACTTC
CASSYSWARRYEQYF
>NA|NA|TRBV5-6|TRBJ1-5
TGTGCCAGCAGCTCCCTCCAGCGGGGGAATAACCAGCCCCAGCATTTT
CASSSLQRGNNQPQHF
>once|TRBD1|TRBV10-3|TRBJ2-2
TGTGCCATCAACCGGGACAGGGGAAACACCGGGGAGCTGTTTTTT
CAINRDRGNTGELFF
>NA|NA|TRBV13|TRBJ1-3
TGTGCCAGCAGCCCCCGTGAGGGCTCTGGAAACACCATATATTTT
CASSPREGSGNTIYF